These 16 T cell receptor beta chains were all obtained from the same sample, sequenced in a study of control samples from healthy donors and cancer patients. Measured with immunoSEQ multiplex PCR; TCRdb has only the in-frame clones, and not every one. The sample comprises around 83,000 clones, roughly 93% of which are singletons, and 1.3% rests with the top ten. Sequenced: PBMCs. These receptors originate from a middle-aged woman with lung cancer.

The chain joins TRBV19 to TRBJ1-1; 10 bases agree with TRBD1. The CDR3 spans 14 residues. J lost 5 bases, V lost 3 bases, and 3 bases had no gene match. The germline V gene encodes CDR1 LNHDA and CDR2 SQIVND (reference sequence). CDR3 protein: CASSMGTGVTEAFF. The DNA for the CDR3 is TGTGCCAGTAGTATGGGGACAGGGGTTACTGAAGCTTTCTTT.

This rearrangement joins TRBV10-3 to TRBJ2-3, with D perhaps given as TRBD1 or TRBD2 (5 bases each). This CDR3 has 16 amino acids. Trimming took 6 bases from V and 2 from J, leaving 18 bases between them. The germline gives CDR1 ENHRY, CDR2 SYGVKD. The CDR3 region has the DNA TGTGCCATCAGGGGGGTGACTTCCGTTAACACAGATACGCAGTATTTT. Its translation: CAIRGVTSVNTDTQYF.

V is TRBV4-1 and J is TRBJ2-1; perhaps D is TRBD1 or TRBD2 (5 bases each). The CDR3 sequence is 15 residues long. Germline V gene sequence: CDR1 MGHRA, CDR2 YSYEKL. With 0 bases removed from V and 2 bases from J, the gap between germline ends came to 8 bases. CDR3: CASSQERGPYNEQFF. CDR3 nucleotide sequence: TGCGCCAGCAGCCAAGAAAGGGGACCCTACAATGAGCAGTTCTTC.

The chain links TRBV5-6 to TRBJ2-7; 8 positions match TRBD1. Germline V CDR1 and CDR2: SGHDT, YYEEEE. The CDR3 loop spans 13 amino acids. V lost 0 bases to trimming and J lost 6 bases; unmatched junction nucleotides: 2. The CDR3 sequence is CASSLGTGSEQYF. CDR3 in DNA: TGTGCCAGCAGCTTGGGGACAGGGAGCGAGCAGTACTTC.

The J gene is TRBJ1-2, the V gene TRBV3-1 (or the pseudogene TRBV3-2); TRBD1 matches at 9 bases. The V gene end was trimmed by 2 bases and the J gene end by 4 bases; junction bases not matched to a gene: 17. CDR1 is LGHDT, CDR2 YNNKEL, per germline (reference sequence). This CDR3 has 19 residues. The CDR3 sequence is CASSQSSFAKTGGGYGYTF. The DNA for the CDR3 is TGTGCCAGCAGCCAATCTTCCTTCGCAAAGACAGGGGGGGGCTATGGCTACACCTTC.

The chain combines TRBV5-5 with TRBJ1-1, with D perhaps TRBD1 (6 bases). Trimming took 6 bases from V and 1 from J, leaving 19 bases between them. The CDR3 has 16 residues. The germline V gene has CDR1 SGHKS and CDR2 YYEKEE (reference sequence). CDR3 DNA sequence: TGTGCCAGCACCGATGAAGTGGGGGGGCGGAACACTGAAGCTTTCTTT. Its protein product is CASTDEVGGRNTEAFF.

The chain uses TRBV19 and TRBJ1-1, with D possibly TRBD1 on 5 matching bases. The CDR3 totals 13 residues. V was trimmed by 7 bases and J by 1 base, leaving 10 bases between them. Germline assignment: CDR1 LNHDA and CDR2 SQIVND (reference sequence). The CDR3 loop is CASTAGSNTEAFF. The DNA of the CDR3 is TGTGCCAGTACGGCAGGGTCGAACACTGAAGCTTTCTTT.

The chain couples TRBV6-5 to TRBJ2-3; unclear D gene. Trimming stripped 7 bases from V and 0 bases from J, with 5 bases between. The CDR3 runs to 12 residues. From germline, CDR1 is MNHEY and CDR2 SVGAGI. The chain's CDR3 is CASKASTDTQYF. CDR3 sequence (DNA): TGTGCCAGCAAGGCTAGCACAGATACGCAGTATTTT.

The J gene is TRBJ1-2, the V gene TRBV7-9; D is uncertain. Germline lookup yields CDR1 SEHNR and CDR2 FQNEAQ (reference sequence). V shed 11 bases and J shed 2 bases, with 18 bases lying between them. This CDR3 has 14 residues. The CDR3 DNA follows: TGTGCCGGGGAGCCGGGGTCTTCAAACTATGGCTACACCTTC. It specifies CAGEPGSSNYGYTF.

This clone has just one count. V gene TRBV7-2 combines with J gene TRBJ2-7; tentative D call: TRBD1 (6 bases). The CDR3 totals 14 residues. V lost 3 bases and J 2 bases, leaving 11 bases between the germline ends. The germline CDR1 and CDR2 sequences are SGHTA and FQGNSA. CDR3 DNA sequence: TGTGCCAGCAGCTTTACAGGGTCGGCCTACGAGCAGTACTTC. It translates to CASSFTGSAYEQYF.

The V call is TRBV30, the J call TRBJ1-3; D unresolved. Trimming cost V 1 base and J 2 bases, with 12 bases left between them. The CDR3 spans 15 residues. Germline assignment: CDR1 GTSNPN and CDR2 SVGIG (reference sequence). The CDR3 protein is CAWSEASTAGNTIYF. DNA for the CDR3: TGTGCCTGGAGTGAGGCTTCCACGGCTGGAAACACCATATATTTT.

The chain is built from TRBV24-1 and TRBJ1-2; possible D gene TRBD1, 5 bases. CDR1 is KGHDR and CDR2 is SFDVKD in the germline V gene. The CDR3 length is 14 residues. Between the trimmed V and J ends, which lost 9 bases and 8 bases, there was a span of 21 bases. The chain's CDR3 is CATLGRGPRGGYTF. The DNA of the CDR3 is TGTGCCACCCTGGGGAGGGGTCCTAGGGGAGGCTACACCTTC.

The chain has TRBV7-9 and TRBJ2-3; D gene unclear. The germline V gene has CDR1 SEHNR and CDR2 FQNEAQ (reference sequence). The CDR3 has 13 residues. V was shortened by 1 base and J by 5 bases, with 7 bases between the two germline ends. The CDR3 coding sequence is TGTGCCAGCAGCTTAGTTAGAGAAGATACGCAGTATTTT. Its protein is CASSLVREDTQYF. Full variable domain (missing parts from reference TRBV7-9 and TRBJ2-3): DTGVSQNPRHKITKRGQNVTFRCDPISEHNRLYWYRQTLGQGPEFLTYFQNEAQLEKSRLLSDRFSAERPKGSFSTLEIQRTEQGDSAMYLCASSLVREDTQYFGPGTRLTVL.

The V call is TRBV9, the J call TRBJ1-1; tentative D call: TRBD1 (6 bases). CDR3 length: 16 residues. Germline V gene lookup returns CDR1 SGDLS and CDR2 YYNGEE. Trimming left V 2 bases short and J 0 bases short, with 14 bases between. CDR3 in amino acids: CASSVSGQIMNTEAFF. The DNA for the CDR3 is TGTGCCAGCAGCGTCAGCGGACAGATCATGAACACTGAAGCTTTCTTT.

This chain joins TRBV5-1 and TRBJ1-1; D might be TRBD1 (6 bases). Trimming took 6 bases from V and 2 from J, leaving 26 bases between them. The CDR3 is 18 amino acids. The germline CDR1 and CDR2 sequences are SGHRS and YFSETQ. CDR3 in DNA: TGCGCCAGCACCCCTTGGTCGGTACAGGGAAGAAGAAACACTGAAGCTTTCTTT. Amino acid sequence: CASTPWSVQGRRNTEAFF.

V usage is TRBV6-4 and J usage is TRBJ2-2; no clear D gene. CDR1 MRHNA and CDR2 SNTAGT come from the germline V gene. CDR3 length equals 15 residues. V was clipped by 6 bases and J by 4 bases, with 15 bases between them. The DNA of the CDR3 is TGTGCCAGCAGCGCCCGTCCGGTCAGCACCGGGGAGCTGTTTTTT. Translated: CASSARPVSTGELFF.